This T cell receptor (beta chain) was found in a study of T cells in Graves' hyperthyroidism and ophthalmopathy. What was amplified from RNA transcripts were TCR beta CDR3 regions. The TCR CDR3 was amplified in a first-round RT-PCR using the HTBI primer set. TCRdb passed the multiplex PCR reads through MiXCR, listing each CDR3 protein once. The repertoire holds 600,000 to 650,000 distinct CDR3 sequences, with under 25% as singletons. Uncontrolled infection, other autoimmune disease, pregnancy or lactation barred patients from enrollment. Trimming left V 2 bases short and J 0 bases short, with 8 bases between. The CDR3 contains 15 residues. In this sample, this clonotype turned up once.

This chain uses TRBV12-3 or TRBV12-4 with TRBJ1-5; D call uncertain. The sample was blood. This receptor was identified in a man aged 30-40 years with Graves' ophthalmopathy. CDR3 nucleotide sequence: TGTGCCAGCAGTTTAAGGGAGCTTAGCAATCAGCCCCAGCATTTT. Protein: CASSLRELSNQPQHF.